The 18 T cell receptor beta chains listed next were all sequenced from one sample in a study of OX40 agonist ivuxolimab in advanced cancers. Generated by immunoSEQ multiplex PCR, the TCRdb table keeps only in-frame clones and is missing some. The sample contains roughly 48,000 clones, 84% of which appear only once. The material was CD4+ or CD8+ T cells sorted from blood, obtained in a trial of the OX40 agonist ivuxolimab. The receptors were gathered from an adult with an advanced solid tumor such as melanoma, head and neck, liver or kidney cancer.

This chain uses TRBV5-6 with TRBJ1-2; D not resolved. Per germline, CDR1 SGHDT and CDR2 YYEEEE. The CDR3 totals 12 residues. Trimming removed 0 bases at V and 8 bases at J, with 8 bases between. The CDR3 protein is CASSLVGSGYTF. In DNA form, the CDR3 reads TGTGCCAGCAGCTTGGTAGGGAGCGGCTACACCTTC.

The rearrangement links TRBV27 to TRBJ2-7; 11 bases are shared with TRBD2. The CDR3 is made up of 16 amino acids. V trimming: 1 base; J trimming: 3 bases; junction bases outside the gene matches: 5. Germline CDR1 reads MNHEY; CDR2 reads SMNVEV (reference sequence). The CDR3 DNA is TGTGCCAGCAGTTTATATTTGACTAGCGGGGTCTACGAGCAGTACTTC. Its translation is CASSLYLTSGVYEQYF.

The rearrangement links TRBV6-1 to TRBJ1-1, with D possibly TRBD1 on 6 matching bases. V gave up 6 bases and J gave up 5 bases, with 13 bases separating them. Germline values: CDR1 MNHNS, CDR2 SASEGT. The CDR3 runs to 13 residues. The CDR3 reads CASSTLGGTEAFF. The CDR3 bases are TGTGCCAGCAGCACATTAGGGGGGACTGAAGCTTTCTTT.

This clone was observed a handful of times. V usage is TRBV19 and J usage is TRBJ1-5; TRBD1 matches at 7 bases. CDR1 is LNHDA, CDR2 SQIVND, per germline (reference sequence). V shed 8 bases and J 6 bases; nucleotides not matched to a gene: 13. The CDR3 is made up of 15 amino acids. CDR3 amino acids: CASSPLQGMGQPQHF. CDR3 bases: TGTGCCAGTTCGCCTCTACAGGGGATGGGTCAGCCCCAGCATTTT.

V gene TRBV7-2 combines with J gene TRBJ2-2; 8 bases line up with TRBD1. Unmatched junction bases numbered 14, after V lost 5 bases and J lost 6 bases. Looked up from germline, CDR1 is SGHTA and CDR2 is FQGNSA. CDR3 length equals 17 residues. The CDR3 region is CASSRFSDRAVSGELFF. DNA for the CDR3: TGTGCCAGCAGCCGATTTTCGGACAGGGCGGTATCCGGGGAGCTGTTTTTT.

The chain has TRBV7-3 and TRBJ1-2; 11 nucleotides match TRBD1. CDR3 length equals 17 residues. V trimming: 5 bases; J trimming: 4 bases; junction bases outside the gene matches: 12. Germline V CDR1 and CDR2: SGHTA, FQGTGA. CDR3 DNA sequence: TGTGCCAGCAGCCAAGGACAGGGGGCCGGGGTTTGCTATGGCTACACCTTC. Protein sequence: CASSQGQGAGVCYGYTF. The entire variable domain, with the rest obtained from reference TRBV7-3 and TRBJ1-2, is as follows: GAGVSQTPSNKVTEKGKYVELRCDPISGHTALYWYRQSLGQGPEFLIYFQGTGAADDSGLPNDRFFAVRPEGSVSTLKIQRTERGDSAVYLCASSQGQGAGVCYGYTFGSGTRLTVV.

V is TRBV5-8 and J is TRBJ2-4, with D tentatively TRBD2 (6 bases). Trimming removed 6 bases from V and 0 bases from J, with 19 bases in between. The CDR3 consists of 17 residues. Per germline, CDR1 SGHTS and CDR2 YDEGEE. The DNA for the CDR3 is TGTGCCAGCACCGTAATATGGGACTTCCGAGCCAAAAACATTCAGTACTTC. It specifies CASTVIWDFRAKNIQYF. Drawing the rest from reference TRBV5-8 and TRBJ2-4, the complete variable domain is EAGVTQSPTHLIKTRGQQATLRCSPISGHTSVYWYQQALGLGLQFLLWYDEGEERNRGNFPPRFSGRQFPNYSSELNVNALELEDSALYLCASTVIWDFRAKNIQYFGAGTRLSVL.

V gene TRBV2 combines with J gene TRBJ2-2, with 10 nucleotides matching TRBD2. The junction had 5 bases not matched to a gene; V was cut back by 6 bases and J by 4 bases. Per the germline V gene, CDR1 is SNHLY and CDR2 is FYNNEI. The CDR3 extends over 15 amino acids. The CDR3 DNA reads TGTGCCAGCAGCCTACTAGCGGGGACCACCGGGGAGCTGTTTTTT. It yields the protein CASSLLAGTTGELFF.

The J gene is TRBJ1-1, the V gene TRBV7-7; unclear D gene. Germline assignment: CDR1 SSHAT and CDR2 FNYEAQ (reference sequence). The CDR3 covers 13 residues. The V end was cut by 1 base, the J end by 4 bases, with 7 bases between. CDR3 region: CASSLEVTTEAFF. The CDR3 bases are TGTGCCAGCAGCTTAGAAGTGACCACTGAAGCTTTCTTT.

The V and J genes are TRBV7-9 and TRBJ1-4; tentatively, D is TRBD1 (5 bases). V lost 5 bases and J 10 bases, leaving 23 bases between the germline ends. Germline lookup yields CDR1 SEHNR and CDR2 FQNEAQ (reference sequence). This CDR3 is 16 amino acids long. CDR3 DNA sequence: TGTGCCAGCAGCCCGATCCAGGGAAACGAGGAGGGAAAACTGTTTTTT. Translation: CASSPIQGNEEGKLFF.

The DNA for the CDR3 is TGTGCCAGCAGCCCTCGGGGCCTCTATGGCTACACCTTC. Translated: CASSPRGLYGYTF. The V and J genes are TRBV9 and TRBJ1-2; maybe TRBD1 (5 bases). The CDR3 has 13 residues. With 4 bases removed from V and 4 bases from J, the gap between germline ends came to 11 bases. CDR1 is SGDLS and CDR2 is YYNGEE in the germline V gene.

The chain joins TRBV19 to TRBJ1-2; TRBD1 might be the D (5 bases). Germline loops: CDR1 LNHDA, CDR2 SQIVND (reference sequence). The CDR3 is made up of 14 amino acids. V was shortened by 6 bases and J by 0 bases, with 11 bases between the two germline ends. The chain's CDR3 is CASRKDTANYGYTF. Here the CDR3 DNA reads TGTGCCAGTAGGAAGGACACTGCTAACTATGGCTACACCTTC.

The gene calls are TRBV4-3 and TRBJ2-5; D is unresolved. The DNA matches TRBJ2-7 better at its end, which makes the J call doubtful. The length of the CDR3 is 13 residues. The germline gives CDR1 LGHNA, CDR2 YSLEER. In DNA form, the CDR3 reads TGCGCCAGCAGCCACAACGTCAACTACGAGCAGTACTTC. Translated: CASSHNVNYEQYF.

This clone appeared a few times. One end of the junction varies from germline; a read error may be responsible. As DNA, the CDR3 is TGTGCCAGCAGCGTAGGGACTAGCGGTTCCTCCGAGCAGTACTTC. This sequence encodes CASSVGTSGSSEQYF. The V call is TRBV9, the J call TRBJ2-7; TRBD2 agrees at 10 bases. The CDR3 runs to 15 residues. In germline, CDR1 is SGDLS, CDR2 YYNGEE. Full variable domain (remainder filled in from reference TRBV9 and TRBJ2-7): DSGVTQTPKHLITATGQRVTLRCSPRSGDLSVYWYQQSLDQGLQFLIQYYNGEERAKGNILERFSAQQFPDLHSELNLSSLELGDSALYFCASSVGTSGSSEQYFGPGTRLTVT.

The rearrangement joins TRBV7-8 to TRBJ1-1, with TRBD1 identical over 8 bases. Germline loops: CDR1 SGHVS, CDR2 FQNEAQ. V dropped 5 bases and J dropped 0; count of bases not matched to a gene: 8. The CDR3 is 16 amino acids. CDR3 in DNA: TGTGCCAGCAGCCCTCGGACAGGGCGGCTGAACACTGAAGCTTTCTTT. Its protein is CASSPRTGRLNTEAFF.

The CDR3 protein is CASSWDRGRETQYF. The CDR3 DNA sequence: TGCGCCAGCAGCTGGGACAGGGGGCGGGAGACCCAGTACTTC. The chain carries TRBV5-1 and TRBJ2-5; 12 bases match TRBD1. The germline V gene has CDR1 SGHRS and CDR2 YFSETQ. The CDR3 is 14 residues long. Losses at the gene ends were 3 bases for V and 5 bases for J; bases not matched to a gene: 2. Together with reference TRBV5-1 and TRBJ2-5, the CDR3 gives the full variable domain: KAGVTQTPRYLIKTRGQQVTLSCSPISGHRSVSWYQQTPGQGLQFLFEYFSETQRNKGNFPGRFSGRQFSNSRSEMNVSTLELGDSALYLCASSWDRGRETQYFGPGTRLLVL.

V usage is TRBV6-4 and J usage is TRBJ1-1; 7 bases are a match to TRBD1. CDR3 length: 14 residues. V was clipped by 5 bases and J by 0 bases; unmatched bases: 3. The germline gives CDR1 MRHNA, CDR2 SNTAGT. In DNA form, the CDR3 reads TGTGCCAGCAGTCCAGGGGGAGTGAACACTGAAGCTTTCTTT. Translated, it gives CASSPGGVNTEAFF.

The chain joins TRBV30 to TRBJ2-7; D might be TRBD1 (6 bases). V was clipped by 5 bases and J by 0 bases, with 14 bases between them. Germline V lookup: CDR1 GTSNPN, CDR2 SVGIG (reference sequence). This CDR3 comprises 14 residues. CDR3: CAWDRTDSSYEQYF. DNA for the CDR3: TGTGCCTGGGATCGCACGGACAGCTCCTACGAGCAGTACTTC.